This paragraph covers one T cell receptor beta chain sequence. Its antigen is unidentified. Germline values: CDR1 MNHNS, CDR2 SASEGT. Trimming cost V 6 bases and J 6 bases, with 18 bases left between them. The CDR3 has 15 amino acids. Using immunoSEQ multiplex PCR, the repertoire was profiled, and TCRdb retains in-frame clones only, with some absent. The sample holds 30,000 to 45,000 clones, around 78% seen once. The sample is drawn from a study of a mutant IDH1 vaccine in newly diagnosed glioma. Study details: Before enrollment, the patients had been treated with radiotherapy alone, temozolomide alone, or both together. Most of them had received both. Study conclusions and caveats: Detectable vaccine-induced immune responses arose in roughly 93% of patients. Top-clonotype changes in peripheral T cells seemed unrelated to pseudoprogression.

Time point reported: week 5, during vaccination. Each dose delivered 300 ug of mutant IDH1 20-mer peptide subcutaneously with imiquimod. The source of this sequence is a man aged 35 to 55 with glioma. The genes are TRBV6-1 and TRBJ1-5; perhaps TRBD1 as D (6 bases). The sequenced sample was PBMCs, obtained from a glioma patient whose treatment included an IDH1 peptide vaccine. The chain's CDR3 is CASSADSGGGQPQHF. In DNA form, the CDR3 reads TGTGCCAGCAGCGCGGACAGTGGAGGGGGTCAGCCCCAGCATTTT.